This is a list of T cell receptor beta chains from one sample in a study of cytomegalovirus exposure and HLA in healthy donors. Measured with immunoSEQ multiplex PCR; TCRdb has only the in-frame clones, and not every one. This table holds about 140,000 clones, roughly three quarters found once. Material for sequencing was PBMCs. Source of these receptors: a young man in good health and CMV-seronegative. Each CDR3 is given with its conserved first and last residue. The D gene is left open where the match is weak. Not every row has a clone size; where given, it reads once, few, many or a size class.

J: TRBJ1-1
V: TRBV9
size: once
length: 14
D: -
CDR3: CASSAHDGVTEAFF
DNA: TGTGCCAGCAGCGCCCACGACGGGGTAACTGAAGCTTTCTTT

J: TRBJ2-7
V: TRBV6-5
size: -
length: 14
D: TRBD1
CDR3: CASSRTGGGYEQYF
DNA: TGTGCCAGCAGTAGGACAGGGGGCGGGTACGAGCAGTACTTC

J: TRBJ2-7
V: TRBV5-1
size: -
length: 16
D: TRBD2
CDR3: CASSFTLAGGPYEQYF
DNA: TGCGCCAGCAGCTTCACCCTAGCGGGGGGGCCCTACGAGCAGTACTTC

J: TRBJ2-5
V: TRBV2
size: -
length: 14
D: TRBD1
CDR3: CASSRDRGKETQYF
DNA: TGTGCCAGCAGCCGGGACAGGGGGAAAGAGACCCAGTACTTC

J: TRBJ1-5
V: TRBV19
size: few
length: 14
D: TRBD1
CDR3: CASSIAQGGQPQHF
DNA: TGTGCCAGTAGTATAGCACAGGGGGGACAGCCCCAGCATTTT

J: TRBJ1-5
V: TRBV10-2
size: -
length: 14
D: -
CDR3: CASSDLWGDQPQHF
DNA: TGCGCCAGCAGTGATTTATGGGGCGATCAGCCCCAGCATTTT

J: TRBJ2-7
V: TRBV5-5
size: -
length: 20
D: TRBD2
CDR3: CASSLKLTGTSGGPNYEQYF
DNA: TGTGCCAGCAGCTTAAAACTTACCGGGACTAGCGGGGGGCCAAACTACGAGCAGTACTTC

J: TRBJ2-7
V: TRBV7-7
size: -
length: 14
D: -
CDR3: CASSLSYGVYEQYF
DNA: TGTGCCAGCAGCTTAAGCTACGGGGTCTACGAGCAGTACTTC

J: TRBJ2-5
V: TRBV14
size: -
length: 13
D: -
CDR3: CASSQGLQETQYF
DNA: TGTGCCAGCAGCCAGGGGCTCCAAGAGACCCAGTACTTC

J: TRBJ1-1
V: TRBV29-1
size: -
length: 12
D: -
CDR3: CSVSMGEAFAFF
DNA: TGCAGCGTCTCAATGGGAGAAGCCTTCGCTTTCTTT

J: TRBJ2-4
V: TRBV18
size: -
length: 18
D: TRBD1
CDR3: CASSRHPPGQGSKNIQYF
DNA: TGTGCCAGCTCACGGCACCCTCCGGGACAGGGTTCCAAAAACATTCAGTACTTC

J: TRBJ1-5
V: TRBV30
size: -
length: 12
D: -
CDR3: CAWRQGNQPQHF
DNA: TGTGCCTGGAGACAGGGAAATCAGCCCCAGCATTTT

J: TRBJ1-1
V: TRBV1
size: -
length: 21
D: -
CDR3: CTSSQGAQPRPVVVAGLEAFF
DNA: TGCACCAGCAGCCAAGGGGCCCAACCGCGTCCAGTCGTTGTCGCGGGTCTGGAAGCTTTCTTT

J: TRBJ2-1
V: TRBV28
size: once
length: 18
D: TRBD2
CDR3: CAILRPGLAGSSYNEQFF
DNA: TGTGCCATCCTACGACCCGGACTAGCGGGGAGCTCCTACAATGAGCAGTTCTTC

J: TRBJ2-2
V: TRBV28
size: -
length: 14
D: -
CDR3: CASSPGPGPGELFF
DNA: TGTGCCAGCAGCCCTGGGCCAGGGCCCGGGGAGCTGTTTTTT

J: TRBJ1-1
V: TRBV7-9
size: -
length: 16
D: TRBD1
CDR3: CASIIGGDRGSAEAFF
DNA: TGTGCCAGCATCATTGGGGGCGACAGGGGATCGGCTGAAGCTTTCTTT

J: TRBJ2-5
V: TRBV2
size: -
length: 16
D: -
CDR3: CASRARGGTVQETQYF
DNA: TGTGCCAGCAGAGCTCGAGGAGGGACAGTCCAAGAGACCCAGTACTTC

J: TRBJ2-3
V: TRBV30
size: -
length: 13
D: -
CDR3: CAWSVVGTDTQYF
DNA: TGTGCCTGGAGTGTAGTAGGCACAGATACGCAGTATTTT

J: TRBJ2-7
V: TRBV10-3
size: -
length: 15
D: -
CDR3: CAISARDKNSYEQYF
DNA: TGTGCCATCAGTGCTCGGGACAAGAACTCCTACGAGCAGTACTTC

J: TRBJ1-1
V: TRBV11-3
size: few
length: 12
D: -
CDR3: CASSLIEGEAFF
DNA: TGTGCCAGCAGCTTAATCGAGGGTGAAGCTTTCTTT

J: TRBJ2-3
V: TRBV7-9
size: -
length: 14
D: -
CDR3: CASSSYTRTDTQYF
DNA: TGTGCCAGCAGCTCTTACACCCGCACAGATACGCAGTATTTT

J: TRBJ2-3
V: TRBV6-6
size: -
length: 13
D: -
CDR3: CASSFISSDTQYF
DNA: TGTGCCAGCAGTTTCATTTCATCAGATACGCAGTATTTT

J: TRBJ2-5
V: TRBV10-3
size: few
length: 14
D: TRBD2
CDR3: CAIRGTSGQETQYF
DNA: TGTGCCATCAGAGGGACTAGCGGTCAAGAGACCCAGTACTTC

J: TRBJ2-7
V: TRBV27
size: -
length: 14
D: TRBD1
CDR3: CASSSGTGVWEQYF
DNA: TGTGCCAGCAGCTCCGGGACAGGGGTCTGGGAGCAGTACTTC

J: TRBJ2-7
V: TRBV27
size: -
length: 14
D: -
CDR3: CASSALTETYEQYF
DNA: TGTGCCAGCAGTGCATTGACAGAGACCTACGAGCAGTACTTC

J: TRBJ2-7
V: TRBV5-1
size: -
length: 13
D: -
CDR3: CASSLIGVYEQYF
DNA: TGCGCCAGCAGCTTGATAGGGGTTTACGAGCAGTACTTC

J: TRBJ2-7
V: TRBV2
size: -
length: 14
D: -
CDR3: CASLRDSTSYEQYF
DNA: TGTGCCAGTCTCCGGGACTCTACCTCCTACGAGCAGTACTTC

J: TRBJ1-1
V: TRBV5-5
size: -
length: 18
D: -
CDR3: CASSREQARFIMNTEAFF
DNA: TGTGCCAGCAGCCGAGAACAGGCCCGCTTCATAATGAACACTGAAGCTTTCTTT

J: TRBJ2-7
V: TRBV23-1
size: -
length: 16
D: -
CDR3: CASSQWADQGTYEQYF
DNA: TGCGCCAGCAGTCAATGGGCCGATCAGGGAACCTACGAGCAGTACTTC

J: TRBJ1-5
V: TRBV30
size: -
length: 13
D: -
CDR3: CAWSVRSNQPQHF
DNA: TGTGCCTGGAGTGTACGGAGCAATCAGCCCCAGCATTTT

J: TRBJ2-3
V: TRBV27
size: -
length: 13
D: -
CDR3: CASGLGAPDTQYF
DNA: TGTGCCAGCGGTTTGGGGGCCCCAGATACGCAGTATTTT

J: TRBJ2-7
V: TRBV19
size: -
length: 15
D: TRBD1
CDR3: CASRVRDRSHYEQYF
DNA: TGTGCCAGTAGGGTCCGGGACAGGAGCCACTACGAGCAGTACTTC

J: TRBJ2-7
V: TRBV7-9
size: -
length: 15
D: -
CDR3: CASSTGLSSSYEQYF
DNA: TGTGCCAGCAGCACGGGACTCTCGAGCTCCTACGAGCAGTACTTC

J: TRBJ2-3
V: TRBV7-3
size: -
length: 14
D: -
CDR3: CASSPRTDTDTQYF
DNA: TGTGCCAGCAGCCCAAGGACAGACACAGATACGCAGTATTTT

J: TRBJ1-2
V: TRBV27
size: -
length: 15
D: -
CDR3: CASRPRTARNYGYTF
DNA: TGTGCCAGCAGACCAAGAACAGCCCGGAACTATGGCTACACCTTC

J: TRBJ2-1
V: TRBV5-6
size: few
length: 17
D: TRBD2
CDR3: CASSLVVAGGLYNEQFF
DNA: TGTGCCAGCAGCTTGGTTGTAGCGGGGGGTCTCTACAATGAGCAGTTCTTC

J: TRBJ1-5
V: TRBV19
size: -
length: 16
D: TRBD1
CDR3: CASSPRDRGRNQPQHF
DNA: TGTGCCAGTAGTCCCAGGGACAGGGGGAGAAATCAGCCCCAGCATTTT

J: TRBJ1-2
V: TRBV2
size: -
length: 15
D: TRBD1
CDR3: CASRRPGQGNYGYTF
DNA: TGTGCCAGCAGGCGCCCGGGACAGGGGAACTATGGCTACACCTTC

J: TRBJ2-1
V: TRBV14
size: -
length: 14
D: -
CDR3: CASSQRLAGAEQFF
DNA: TGTGCCAGCAGCCAGAGGCTGGCAGGGGCTGAGCAGTTCTTC

J: TRBJ2-1
V: TRBV7-2
size: -
length: 12
D: -
CDR3: CASSSGVDEQFF
DNA: TGTGCCAGCAGCTCAGGTGTGGATGAGCAGTTCTTC